This note documents a single T cell receptor (beta chain) sequence. V lost 7 bases to trimming and J lost 6 bases, with 14 bases between them. The CDR3 is 13 residues long. From germline, CDR1 is MDHEN and CDR2 SYDVKM. These data originate in a study of blood T cell repertoires in COVID-19. On the study more broadly: Acute and convalescent COVID-19 samples came from the United States, Italy and Spain. T cells, B-cell-depleted T cells, or PBMCs supplied cDNA or gDNA.

Per the study methods: Reference gene primer amplification gave nucleated cell count estimates. Sequencing used immunoSEQ multiplex PCR; TCRdb keeps in-frame clones, though not all of them. V and J calls and clone size are copied from that table; D and trimming were computed from the DNA. The data contain 150,000 or so clones, about 82% of them singletons. V and J are TRBV28 and TRBJ2-3; the D is unclear. The clonotype was recovered from a woman older than 75 with active or convalescent COVID-19. Sequencing was performed on peripheral blood. The CDR3 here is CASNAPVVDTQYF. CDR3 DNA sequence: TGTGCCAGCAATGCCCCGGTGGTCGATACGCAGTATTTT. Looking up the rest from reference TRBV28 and TRBJ2-3 gives the full variable domain: DVKVTQSSRYLVKRTGEKVFLECVQDMDHENMFWYRQDPGLGLRLIYFSYDVKMKEKGDIPEGYSVSREKKERFSLILESASTNQTSMYLCASNAPVVDTQYFGPGTRLTVL.